The next 26 T cell receptor beta chains were all read from a single sample in a study of cytomegalovirus exposure and HLA in healthy donors. PCR used 60 Vbeta primers and 13 Jbeta primers. TCRdb's copy holds only in-frame clones and misses some; the assay was immunoSEQ multiplex PCR. The sample contains 97,000 or so clones, roughly 81% of which appear only once. Specimen: PBMCs. These receptors originate from a man aged 40-55 years in good health and CMV-seronegative.

This clone has only a few counts. The genes are TRBV10-3 and TRBJ2-1; 7 bases are shared with TRBD1. This CDR3 contains 14 residues. CDR1 and CDR2 from the germline V gene are ENHRY and SYGVKD. V gave up 7 bases and J gave up 6 bases; unmatched junction bases: 9. The CDR3 spells CAINRMGQSNEQFF. The CDR3 nucleotides are TGTGCCATCAATCGGATGGGACAGAGCAATGAGCAGTTCTTC.

The V call is TRBV5-6, the J call TRBJ1-1; D might be TRBD1 (5 bases). From germline, CDR1 is SGHDT and CDR2 YYEEEE. The CDR3 loop spans 14 amino acids. Trimming pared 4 bases from V and 4 bases from J, leaving 14 bases between. The chain's CDR3 is CASSPSGGTTEAFF. CDR3 DNA: TGTGCCAGCAGCCCCTCCGGGGGGACCACTGAAGCTTTCTTT.

The rearrangement joins TRBV10-3 to TRBJ2-7; D remains unclear. CDR3 length: 11 amino acids. The germline V gene has CDR1 ENHRY and CDR2 SYGVKD. The V end was cut by 4 bases, the J end by 5 bases, with 6 bases between. This chain's CDR3 is CAISGADEQYF. CDR3 DNA sequence: TGTGCCATCAGTGGGGCAGACGAGCAGTACTTC.

This clone was detected only once. V usage is TRBV7-8 and J usage is TRBJ2-1, with 7 nucleotides matching TRBD2. In germline, CDR1 is SGHVS, CDR2 FQNEAQ. The CDR3 covers 13 residues. V lost 2 bases, J lost 9 bases, and 4 bases stayed unmatched. CDR3 amino acids: CASSLPASGEQFF. In DNA, the CDR3 is TGTGCCAGCAGCTTACCGGCTAGCGGTGAGCAGTTCTTC.

The V call is TRBV7-9, the J call TRBJ2-1, with D hard to call. Germline V gene data show CDR1 as SEHNR and CDR2 as FQNEAQ (reference sequence). This CDR3 has 14 residues. Trimming took off 3 bases at V and 6 bases at J, with 12 bases between the two ends. The CDR3 protein is CASSLVAVSNEQFF. CDR3 in DNA: TGTGCCAGCAGCTTGGTAGCAGTTAGCAATGAGCAGTTCTTC.

As to this clone: At the DNA level, this CDR3 is encoded by other sequences in the same sample as well. The rearrangement joins TRBV10-3 to TRBJ2-5, with 11 bases lining up with TRBD2. Germline V lookup: CDR1 ENHRY, CDR2 SYGVKD. The trim removed 2 bases at V and 5 bases at J, leaving 10 bases unmatched. The CDR3 is 17 residues long. CDR3 protein: CAISETVAGGRSETQYF. The DNA for the CDR3 is TGTGCCATCAGTGAGACGGTAGCGGGGGGGCGGAGCGAGACCCAGTACTTC.

The rearrangement links TRBV2 to TRBJ1-2, with D possibly TRBD1 on 5 matching bases. The CDR3 is made up of 15 amino acids. Germline assignment: CDR1 SNHLY and CDR2 FYNNEI. Trimming stripped 2 bases from V and 0 bases from J, with 10 bases between. CDR3 protein: CASSETDRANYGYTF. DNA for the CDR3: TGTGCCAGCAGTGAAACTGACAGAGCTAACTATGGCTACACCTTC.

This clone has a single count. The chain combines TRBV7-9 with TRBJ2-2, with TRBD2 matching over 11 bases. The CDR3 consists of 16 residues. Germline values: CDR1 SEHNR, CDR2 FQNEAQ (reference sequence). The ends lost 5 bases at V and 2 bases at J; junction bases unmatched: 4. CDR3 DNA sequence: TGTGCCAGCAGCCAGGGACTAGCGGCAAACACCGGGGAGCTGTTTTTT. The encoded protein is CASSQGLAANTGELFF.

J is TRBJ1-2 and V is TRBV11-2; D possibly corresponds to TRBD1 (6 bases). Trimming took 4 bases from V and 3 from J, leaving 9 bases between them. The CDR3 covers 13 residues. CDR1 and CDR2 (germline): SGHAT, FQNNGV. CDR3 nucleotide sequence: TGTGCCAGCAGCTCCACAGGGTACTATGGCTACACCTTC. It specifies CASSSTGYYGYTF.

The rearrangement uses TRBV6-1 and TRBJ2-7; 7 bases match TRBD1. The CDR3 is 14 residues long. Trimming at V came to 7 bases and at J to 3 bases, leaving 9 bases not matched to a gene. Germline V lookup: CDR1 MNHNS, CDR2 SASEGT. The chain's CDR3 is CASKLGAGGYEQYF. In DNA, the CDR3 is TGTGCCAGCAAACTTGGGGCAGGGGGCTACGAGCAGTACTTC.

The chain uses TRBV4-1 and TRBJ1-4, with a possible D match to TRBD1 (5 bases). The germline V and J ends were trimmed by 4 bases and 10 bases, with 25 bases remaining between them. Germline lookup yields CDR1 MGHRA and CDR2 YSYEKL. This CDR3 contains 17 residues. The CDR3 region is CASSLSPRRAQWGKLFF. DNA of the CDR3: TGCGCCAGCAGCCTCTCGCCCCGCAGGGCCCAGTGGGGAAAACTGTTTTTT.

This clone showed up just a few times. Other DNA sequences in this sample translate to the same CDR3. This chain links TRBV18 with TRBJ1-5; no clear D. The CDR3 extends over 14 amino acids. The V end lost 3 bases, the J end lost 2 bases, and 8 bases lay between the germline ends. Looked up from germline, CDR1 is KGHSH and CDR2 is LQKENI. The CDR3 DNA is TGTGCCAGCTCACCGGGCCAGGGCAATCAGCCCCAGCATTTT. Protein sequence: CASSPGQGNQPQHF.

The J gene is TRBJ2-7, the V gene TRBV13; D remains unclear. Germline-derived CDR1 and CDR2 are PRHDT and FYEKMQ (reference sequence). V was pared by 5 bases and J by 3 bases, with 11 bases between. The CDR3 sequence is 13 residues long. CDR3 coding DNA: TGTGCCAGCAGCCCTCGAGGCCGCTACGAGCAGTACTTC. Translated, it gives CASSPRGRYEQYF. Using reference TRBV13 and TRBJ2-7 for the parts outside the CDR3, the full variable domain is AAGVIQSPRHLIKEKRETATLKCYPIPRHDTVYWYQQGPGQDPQFLISFYEKMQSDKGSIPDRFSAQQFSDYHSELNMSSLELGDSALYFCASSPRGRYEQYFGPGTRLTVT.

The chain recombines TRBV19 with TRBJ1-2, with 9 positions matching TRBD1. The junction had 3 bases not matched to a gene; V was cut back by 3 bases and J by 4 bases. The germline V gene encodes CDR1 LNHDA and CDR2 SQIVND (reference sequence). This CDR3 region has 14 residues. The CDR3 loop is CASSMGQGSYGYTF. The CDR3 coding sequence is TGTGCCAGTAGTATGGGACAGGGTAGCTATGGCTACACCTTC.

V gene TRBV7-8 combines with J gene TRBJ1-6, with a possible D match to TRBD1 (6 bases). The CDR3 runs 16 residues. V dropped 5 bases and J dropped 5 bases, with 16 bases sitting between them. The germline gives CDR1 SGHVS, CDR2 FQNEAQ. As DNA, the CDR3 is TGTGCCAGCAGCACCCTCCTTACAGGGAATAATTCACCCCTCCACTTT. Translated: CASSTLLTGNNSPLHF.

This clone was observed a few times. The V and J genes are TRBV11-2 and TRBJ2-7; TRBD1 is a possible D gene (6 bases). The CDR3 covers 14 residues. With 4 bases removed from V and 2 bases from J, the gap between germline ends came to 12 bases. The germline V gene has CDR1 SGHAT and CDR2 FQNNGV. CDR3 sequence reads: CASSSNTGTYEQYF. The CDR3 region has the DNA TGTGCCAGCAGCTCTAATACAGGGACCTACGAGCAGTACTTC.

The chain couples TRBV7-2 to TRBJ1-2; D might be TRBD1 (5 bases). CDR3 length equals 16 residues. CDR1 is SGHTA, CDR2 FQGNSA, per germline. Trimming stripped 3 bases from V and 4 bases from J, with 18 bases between. The DNA for the CDR3 is TGTGCCAGCAGCTTGGGGGGGGGAAAGTCGGGCTATGGCTACACCTTC. It specifies CASSLGGGKSGYGYTF.

Of note for this clone: This likely comes from a read error, as the CDR3 has no conserved phenylalanine or tryptophan at its end. The rearrangement joins TRBV7-9 to TRBJ2-7; TRBD2 might be the D (5 bases). Germline values: CDR1 SEHNR, CDR2 FQNEAQ (reference sequence). The CDR3 is 13 residues long. Trimming took off 1 base at V and 5 bases at J, with 9 bases between the two ends. The CDR3 reads CASSLGGIDEQYL. CDR3 coding DNA: TGTGCCAGCAGCTTAGGAGGGATCGACGAGCAGTACCTC.

The gene calls are TRBV9 and TRBJ1-1; D possibly corresponds to TRBD1 (6 bases). Germline values: CDR1 SGDLS, CDR2 YYNGEE. This CDR3 region has 15 residues. The V gene lost 0 bases and the J gene lost 4 bases, with 13 bases spanning the gap. In DNA form, the CDR3 reads TGTGCCAGCAGCGTAGAGGGGGGGGCAAGCACTGAAGCTTTCTTT. It encodes CASSVEGGASTEAFF.

V gene TRBV29-1 combines with J gene TRBJ1-2; the D gene is possibly TRBD1 (5 bases). The CDR3 sequence is 11 residues long. Germline CDR1 reads SQVTM; CDR2 reads ANQGSEA. V was trimmed by 4 bases and J by 5 bases, leaving 8 bases between them. The CDR3 DNA reads TGCAGCGTTGCAGGGACTTATGGCTACACCTTC. It is translated as CSVAGTYGYTF.

The chain combines TRBV7-9 with TRBJ2-2; 14 nucleotides match TRBD2. CDR1 and CDR2 (germline): SEHNR, FQNEAQ (reference sequence). With 5 bases clipped from V and 4 bases from J, the junction kept 6 bases outside the gene matches. The CDR3 totals 17 residues. The CDR3 spells CASSAGLAGGVTGELFF. The CDR3 DNA reads as TGTGCCAGCAGCGCCGGACTAGCGGGGGGAGTCACCGGGGAGCTGTTTTTT.

Only one count was recorded for this clone. The rearrangement joins TRBV6-6 to TRBJ2-7, with 7 bases aligning to TRBD2. V shed 6 bases, J shed 3 bases, and the junction held 8 bases outside the gene matches. Looked up from germline, CDR1 is MNHNY and CDR2 is SVGAGI (reference sequence). The CDR3 runs to 14 residues. The DNA of the CDR3 is TGTGCCAGCAGCTACGCGGGGGAGCACTACGAGCAGTACTTC. Protein product: CASSYAGEHYEQYF.

The chain recombines TRBV20-1 with TRBJ1-2, with D perhaps TRBD1 (6 bases). Per the germline V gene, CDR1 is DFQATT and CDR2 is SNEGSKA (reference sequence). The CDR3 consists of 11 residues. V gave up 5 bases and J gave up 7 bases, with 11 bases separating them. The CDR3, as DNA: TGCAGTGCTCAGGGGAAGGGTGGCTACACCTTC. Protein product: CSAQGKGGYTF.

The rearrangement joins TRBV5-4 to TRBJ2-5, with D unresolved. The J call is in doubt because the DNA end fits TRBJ2-7 better. The CDR3 sequence is 11 residues long. Germline V gene data show CDR1 as SGHNT and CDR2 as YYREEE (reference sequence). This CDR3 reads CASSLGYEQYF. In DNA form, the CDR3 reads TGTGCCAGCAGCTTGGGCTACGAGCAGTACTTC.

Worth noting for this clone: Other DNA variants within this sample encode the same CDR3. The chain carries TRBV7-2 and TRBJ2-3; 9 bases are a match to TRBD1. J was trimmed by 4 bases and V by 6 bases; bases with no gene match: 11. Germline CDR1 SGHTA, CDR2 FQGNSA. This CDR3 comprises 16 residues. The CDR3 is CASSYTGQGIPDTQYF. CDR3 DNA: TGTGCCAGCAGTTATACGGGACAGGGAATTCCAGATACGCAGTATTTT.

This sequence joins TRBV29-1 and TRBJ2-5; D might be TRBD1 (6 bases). The CDR3 totals 12 residues. V lost 4 bases and J lost 4, with 10 bases in between. Germline V CDR1 and CDR2: SQVTM, ANQGSEA. CDR3 DNA: TGCAGCGTTGCTAGGGGGACAGAGACCCAGTACTTC. It yields the protein CSVARGTETQYF.